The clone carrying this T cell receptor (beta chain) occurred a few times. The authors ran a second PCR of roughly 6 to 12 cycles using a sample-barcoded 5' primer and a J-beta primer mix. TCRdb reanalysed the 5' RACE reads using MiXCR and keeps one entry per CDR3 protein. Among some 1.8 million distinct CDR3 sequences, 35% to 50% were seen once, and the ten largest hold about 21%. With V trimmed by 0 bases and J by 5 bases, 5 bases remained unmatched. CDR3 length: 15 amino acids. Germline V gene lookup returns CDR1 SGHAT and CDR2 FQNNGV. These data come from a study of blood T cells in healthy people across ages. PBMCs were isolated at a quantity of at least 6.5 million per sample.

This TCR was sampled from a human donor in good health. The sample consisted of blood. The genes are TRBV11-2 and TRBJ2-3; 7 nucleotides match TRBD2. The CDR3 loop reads CASSLEAGRVDTQYF. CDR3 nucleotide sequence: TGTGCCAGCAGCTTAGAAGCGGGGAGGGTAGATACGCAGTATTTT.